This record concerns one T cell receptor beta chain sequence. Trimming pared 0 bases from V and 4 bases from J, leaving 11 bases between. The CDR3 contains 15 residues. Germline V CDR1 and CDR2: LGHNA, YSLEER. This entry comes from a study of OX40 agonist ivuxolimab in advanced cancers. Clones were read by immunoSEQ multiplex PCR, and TCRdb kept only the in-frame ones, dropping some. The data contain roughly 24,000 clones, 83% of them singletons. The chain uses TRBV4-3 and TRBJ2-3, with a possible D match to TRBD1 (5 bases). Sequencing was performed on CD4+ or CD8+ T cells sorted from blood, taken in a trial of the OX40 agonist ivuxolimab. This clonotype was sampled from an adult with an advanced solid tumor such as melanoma, head and neck, liver or kidney cancer. The CDR3 DNA follows: TGCGCCAGCAGCCAAGATAGGGGTTTCCCAGATACGCAGTATTTT. This sequence encodes CASSQDRGFPDTQYF.